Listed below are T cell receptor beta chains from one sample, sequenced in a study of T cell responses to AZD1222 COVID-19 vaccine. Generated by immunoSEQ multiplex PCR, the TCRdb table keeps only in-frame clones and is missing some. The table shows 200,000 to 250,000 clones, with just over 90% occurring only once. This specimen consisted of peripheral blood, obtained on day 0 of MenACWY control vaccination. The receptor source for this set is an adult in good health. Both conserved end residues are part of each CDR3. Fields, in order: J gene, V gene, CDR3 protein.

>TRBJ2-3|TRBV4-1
CASSPRLVPQGKDTQYF
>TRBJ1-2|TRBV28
CASSFDIYGYTF
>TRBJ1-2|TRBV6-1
CASSESWGGFNYGYTF
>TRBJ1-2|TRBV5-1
CASRPGQGALGYTF
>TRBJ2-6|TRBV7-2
CASSFRRLSGANVLTF
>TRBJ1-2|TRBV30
CAWSTGSYGYTF
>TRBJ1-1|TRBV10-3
CAISGAGPNTEAFF
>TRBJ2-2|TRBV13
CASRGGTGYTGELFF
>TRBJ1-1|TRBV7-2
CASSFDGGLTEAFF
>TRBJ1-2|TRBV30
CAWSVQLTQYGYTF
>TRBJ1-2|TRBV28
CASLTGGRANYGYTF
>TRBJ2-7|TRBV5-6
CASSFGTGESEQYF
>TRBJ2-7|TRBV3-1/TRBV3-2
CASSHTSGGYEQYF
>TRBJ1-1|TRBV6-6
CASSYETTRNTEAFF
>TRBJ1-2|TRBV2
CASSEAREYGYTF
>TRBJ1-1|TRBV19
CASSILLGQLNTEAFF
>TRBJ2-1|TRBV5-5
CASSFSGTDLPYEQFF
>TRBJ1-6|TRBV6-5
CASSYGDGANNSPLHF
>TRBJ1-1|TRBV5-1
CASSLGQGAVTEAFF
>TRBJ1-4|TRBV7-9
CASSSGGGEGEKLFF
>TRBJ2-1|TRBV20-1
CSAMEGIWVF
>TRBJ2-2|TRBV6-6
CASTPQGTGELFF
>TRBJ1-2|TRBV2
CASSERRQPSYGYTF
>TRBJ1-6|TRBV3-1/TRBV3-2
CASSPFVSSYNSPLHF
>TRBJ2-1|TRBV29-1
CSVGTGSSYNEQFF